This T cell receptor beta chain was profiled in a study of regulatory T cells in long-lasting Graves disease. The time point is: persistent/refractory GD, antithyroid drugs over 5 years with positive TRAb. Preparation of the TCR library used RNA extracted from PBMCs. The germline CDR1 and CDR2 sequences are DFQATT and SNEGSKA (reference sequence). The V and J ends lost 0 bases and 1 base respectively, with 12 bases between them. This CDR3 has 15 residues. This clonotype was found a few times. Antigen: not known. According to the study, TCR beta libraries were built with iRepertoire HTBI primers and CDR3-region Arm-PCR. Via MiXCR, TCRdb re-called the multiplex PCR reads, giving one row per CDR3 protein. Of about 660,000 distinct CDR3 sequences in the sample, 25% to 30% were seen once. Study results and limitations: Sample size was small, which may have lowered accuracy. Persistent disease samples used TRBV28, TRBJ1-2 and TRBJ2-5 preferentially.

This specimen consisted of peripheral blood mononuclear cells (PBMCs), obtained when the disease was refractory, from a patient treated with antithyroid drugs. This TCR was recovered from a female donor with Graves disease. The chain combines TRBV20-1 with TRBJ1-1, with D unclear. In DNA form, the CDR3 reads TGCAGTGCTAGAGAACCCCAAAGACCGAACACTGAAGCTTTCTTT. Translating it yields CSAREPQRPNTEAFF.